The rows below give T cell receptor beta chains drawn from one sample of a study of cytomegalovirus exposure and HLA in healthy donors. Measured with immunoSEQ multiplex PCR; TCRdb has only the in-frame clones, and not every one. The data contain approximately 130,000 clones, under 85% of them seen just once; the ten biggest clones take up 1.5% to 2%. Sequencing input: PBMCs. Every receptor here comes from a boy younger than 18 in good health and CMV-seronegative. The CDR3 runs from the conserved cysteine through the conserved F or W. Fields, in order: J gene, D gene, V gene, clone size, CDR3 protein, CDR3 DNA. The D gene is left open where the match is weak. The size of a clone is reported for some rows only, either as once, few or many, or as a class for expanded clones.

J: TRBJ2-1
D: TRBD1
V: TRBV10-3
size: .
CDR3: CATSPRTGSNEQFF
DNA: TGTGCCACCTCACCGAGGACAGGGAGTAATGAGCAGTTCTTC

J: TRBJ1-2
D: .
V: TRBV7-3
size: .
CDR3: CASSLGPGDGYTF
DNA: TGTGCCAGCAGCCTGGGGCCGGGGGACGGCTACACCTTC

J: TRBJ2-7
D: TRBD2
V: TRBV15
size: .
CDR3: CATSRARGAYEQYF
DNA: TGTGCCACCAGCAGAGCTCGGGGGGCCTACGAGCAGTACTTC

J: TRBJ1-2
D: .
V: TRBV4-3
size: few
CDR3: CASSQGEAYGYTF
DNA: TGCGCCAGCAGCCAAGGCGAAGCCTATGGCTACACCTTC

J: TRBJ2-7
D: TRBD2
V: TRBV9
size: .
CDR3: CASSGLAGGWQYF
DNA: TGTGCCAGCAGCGGACTAGCGGGAGGGTGGCAGTACTTC

J: TRBJ2-2
D: TRBD2
V: TRBV7-6
size: .
CDR3: CASSSIYSGGPNTGELFF
DNA: TGTGCCAGCAGCTCTATCTATAGCGGGGGCCCGAACACCGGGGAGCTGTTTTTT

J: TRBJ1-6
D: TRBD1
V: TRBV7-9
size: .
CDR3: CASSRGDRANSPLHF
DNA: TGTGCCAGCAGCCGGGGAGACAGGGCCAATTCACCCCTCCACTTT

J: TRBJ2-1
D: .
V: TRBV2
size: .
CDR3: CASSDYSSNEQFF
DNA: TGTGCCAGCAGTGATTACTCTTCCAATGAGCAGTTCTTC

J: TRBJ2-7
D: TRBD2
V: TRBV7-2
size: .
CDR3: CASTLGLAVYEQYF
DNA: TGTGCCAGCACCTTGGGACTAGCGGTCTACGAGCAGTACTTC

J: TRBJ1-2
D: TRBD1
V: TRBV2
size: .
CDR3: CASTEGQAHYGYTF
DNA: TGTGCCAGCACCGAGGGACAGGCCCACTATGGCTACACCTTC

J: TRBJ2-3
D: .
V: TRBV4-1
size: .
CDR3: CASSQVGGGATDTQYF
DNA: TGCGCCAGCAGCCAAGTAGGTGGGGGGGCTACAGATACGCAGTATTTT

J: TRBJ1-1
D: .
V: TRBV6-5
size: few
CDR3: CASSPSLTGTEAFF
DNA: TGTGCCAGCAGCCCGTCGCTAACAGGCACTGAAGCTTTCTTT

J: TRBJ2-1
D: TRBD2
V: TRBV7-2
size: .
CDR3: CASSLFSGGYNEQFF
DNA: TGTGCCAGCAGCTTATTTAGCGGGGGCTACAATGAGCAGTTCTTC

J: TRBJ1-6
D: TRBD1
V: TRBV7-9
size: .
CDR3: CASSMGQGGSPLHF
DNA: TGTGCCAGCAGCATGGGACAGGGTGGCTCACCCCTCCACTTT

J: TRBJ1-2
D: .
V: TRBV27
size: .
CDR3: CASSIFVGGVEGYTF
DNA: TGTGCCAGCAGTATCTTCGTGGGGGGTGTGGAGGGCTACACCTTC

J: TRBJ2-7
D: .
V: TRBV2
size: .
CDR3: CASSETHSEQYF
DNA: TGTGCCAGCAGTGAAACACATTCCGAGCAGTACTTC

J: TRBJ2-2
D: .
V: TRBV9
size: .
CDR3: CASSTRVEAGELFF
DNA: TGTGCCAGCAGCACCAGGGTGGAAGCCGGGGAGCTGTTTTTT

J: TRBJ2-3
D: .
V: TRBV5-6
size: .
CDR3: CASSPIPPSTDTQYF
DNA: TGTGCCAGCAGCCCTATTCCCCCTAGCACAGATACGCAGTATTTT

J: TRBJ2-1
D: .
V: TRBV7-3
size: .
CDR3: CASSPRGGPYNEQFF
DNA: TGTGCCAGCAGCCCCCGAGGGGGTCCCTACAATGAGCAGTTCTTC

J: TRBJ2-1
D: .
V: TRBV27
size: .
CDR3: CASSFKAGFYNEQFF
DNA: TGTGCCAGCAGTTTTAAGGCAGGGTTCTACAATGAGCAGTTCTTC

J: TRBJ2-1
D: TRBD1
V: TRBV6-1
size: .
CDR3: CASSEATGGWDNEQFF
DNA: TGTGCCAGCAGTGAAGCGACAGGGGGTTGGGACAATGAGCAGTTCTTC

J: TRBJ2-3
D: .
V: TRBV20-1
size: .
CDR3: CSATHTDTQYF
DNA: TGCAGTGCCACTCATACAGATACGCAGTATTTT

J: TRBJ1-6
D: .
V: TRBV19
size: .
CDR3: CASSRWSSYNSPLHF
DNA: TGTGCCAGTAGTCGTTGGAGCTCCTATAATTCACCCCTCCACTTT

J: TRBJ1-1
D: .
V: TRBV7-8
size: .
CDR3: CASSRDTKSTEAFF
DNA: TGTGCCAGCAGTAGGGACACCAAATCCACTGAAGCTTTCTTT

J: TRBJ1-1
D: TRBD1
V: TRBV5-4
size: .
CDR3: CASSPDRDTEAFF
DNA: TGTGCCAGCAGCCCGGACAGGGACACTGAAGCTTTCTTT

J: TRBJ1-1
D: TRBD1
V: TRBV7-9
size: .
CDR3: CASSLDRGRNTEAFF
DNA: TGTGCCAGCAGCTTAGACAGGGGGCGGAACACTGAAGCTTTCTTT

J: TRBJ1-1
D: .
V: TRBV5-4
size: once
CDR3: CASSLRGVNTEAFF
DNA: TGTGCCAGCAGCTTAAGGGGTGTGAACACTGAAGCTTTCTTT

J: TRBJ1-3
D: TRBD1
V: TRBV7-6
size: few
CDR3: CASSNPTGGYGNTIYF
DNA: TGTGCCAGCAGCAATCCAACAGGGGGTTATGGAAACACCATATATTTT

J: TRBJ1-5
D: TRBD1
V: TRBV10-3
size: .
CDR3: CAISEGTGVGNQPQHF
DNA: TGTGCCATCAGTGAGGGGACAGGGGTTGGCAATCAGCCCCAGCATTTT

J: TRBJ2-2
D: TRBD2
V: TRBV9
size: .
CDR3: CASSVEAGGSTGELFF
DNA: TGTGCCAGCAGCGTAGAAGCGGGAGGGTCCACCGGGGAGCTGTTTTTT

J: TRBJ2-3
D: .
V: TRBV30
size: .
CDR3: CAWKWGFGGVLSTDTQYF
DNA: TGTGCCTGGAAGTGGGGTTTCGGCGGGGTCCTTAGCACAGATACGCAGTATTTT

J: TRBJ2-3
D: TRBD2
V: TRBV4-1
size: .
CDR3: CASSPGLSATDTQYF
DNA: TGCGCCAGCAGCCCGGGACTATCAGCCACAGATACGCAGTATTTT

J: TRBJ1-1
D: .
V: TRBV5-6
size: .
CDR3: CASSLQGDTEAFF
DNA: TGTGCCAGCAGCTTGCAGGGTGACACTGAAGCTTTCTTT

J: TRBJ1-2
D: .
V: TRBV29-1
size: once
CDR3: CSVGRTEIF
DNA: TGCAGCGTAGGGAGGACGGAAATCTTC

J: TRBJ1-5
D: TRBD1
V: TRBV5-8
size: .
CDR3: CASSLAVGTENQPQHF
DNA: TGTGCCAGCAGCTTGGCCGTAGGGACAGAAAATCAGCCCCAGCATTTT

J: TRBJ2-1
D: TRBD2
V: TRBV7-8
size: .
CDR3: CASSSNAGLAGEYEQFF
DNA: TGTGCCAGCAGCTCCAACGCCGGACTAGCGGGAGAATATGAGCAGTTCTTC

J: TRBJ1-4
D: TRBD1
V: TRBV13
size: .
CDR3: CASSLRGGRKLFF
DNA: TGTGCCAGCAGCTTAAGAGGGGGCAGGAAACTGTTTTTT

J: TRBJ1-2
D: TRBD1
V: TRBV5-6
size: .
CDR3: CASSFMGQGNYGYTF
DNA: TGTGCCAGCAGCTTCATGGGACAGGGGAACTATGGCTACACCTTC

J: TRBJ2-1
D: TRBD1
V: TRBV2
size: .
CDR3: CASSEPPDRAPADEQFF
DNA: TGTGCCAGCAGTGAGCCCCCTGACAGGGCCCCCGCGGATGAGCAGTTCTTC

J: TRBJ1-1
D: .
V: TRBV6-1
size: .
CDR3: CASSPFQGNTEAFF
DNA: TGTGCCAGCAGTCCCTTTCAGGGTAACACTGAAGCTTTCTTT

J: TRBJ2-7
D: TRBD1
V: TRBV6-1
size: .
CDR3: CASSEPGGVEQYF
DNA: TGTGCCAGCAGTGAACCAGGGGGCGTCGAGCAGTACTTC

J: TRBJ1-1
D: .
V: TRBV5-5
size: few
CDR3: CASSSPVTEAFF
DNA: TGTGCCAGCAGCTCCCCAGTCACTGAAGCTTTCTTT